This is a list of T cell receptor beta chains from one sample in a study of blood T cell repertoires in COVID-19. Generated by immunoSEQ multiplex PCR, the TCRdb table keeps only in-frame clones and is missing some. The sample lists about 94,000 clones; approximately 79% were seen once. Sample: peripheral blood. The source is a man in his 70s with COVID-19, enrolled during active disease. The CDR3 runs from the conserved cysteine through the conserved F or W. D genes are given only for firm matches. Rows give clone size only sometimes, using once, few, many, or a class for an expanded clone.

clone_size j_call d_call v_call cdr3_nt cdr3_aa
NA TRBJ2-3 NA TRBV5-5 TGTGCCAGCAGCTCCCTCGAGCTGAAAGATACGCAGTATTTT CASSSLELKDTQYF
NA TRBJ1-6 NA TRBV21-1 TGTGCCAGCAGCAAACAGGTTTACGGTTCACCCCTCCACTTT CASSKQVYGSPLHF
NA TRBJ2-7 TRBD1 TRBV27 TGTGCCAGCAGTTTGAACAGGGGGCAGGGCGAGCAGTACTTC CASSLNRGQGEQYF
few TRBJ1-5 NA TRBV27 TGTGCCAGCAGCGTCTCGATCAGGGGAGCTGGTCAGCCCCAGCATTTT CASSVSIRGAGQPQHF
few TRBJ2-2 TRBD2 TRBV11-3 TGTGCCAGCAGCTTCCAACTAGCGGGAGTCGCCGGGGAGCTGTTTTTT CASSFQLAGVAGELFF
NA TRBJ2-5 NA TRBV5-1 TGCGCCAGCAGGGCGACTCCTCAAGAGACCCAGTACTTC CASRATPQETQYF
NA TRBJ2-1 TRBD2 TRBV9 TGTGCCAGCAGCGTAGAGGGGCTAGCGGGAGGGTACAATGAGCAGTTCTTC CASSVEGLAGGYNEQFF
NA TRBJ1-5 NA TRBV27 TGTGCCAGCAGTCCGGACAGAATCTATAGCAATCAGCCCCAGCATTTT CASSPDRIYSNQPQHF
NA TRBJ2-7 TRBD1 TRBV9 TGTGCCAGCAGCGTAGAATGGGGGGACAGGGACGAGCAGTACTTC CASSVEWGDRDEQYF
NA TRBJ2-3 NA TRBV12-3/TRBV12-4 TGTGCCAGCAGCGGGGTGGGAATGAAGTATTTT CASSGVGMKYF
many TRBJ2-1 TRBD1 TRBV9 TGTGCCAGCAGCGTAGCTGGGGGACAGGGCCACAATGAGCAGTTCTTC CASSVAGGQGHNEQFF
NA TRBJ2-7 NA TRBV30 TGTGCCTGGAGTCGTCGAGGTCGATACGAGCAGTACTTC CAWSRRGRYEQYF
NA TRBJ2-5 TRBD2 TRBV7-2 TGTGCCAGCAGCTCTAACCCCCCAGCTAGCGGGATTCAAGAGACCCAGTACTTC CASSSNPPASGIQETQYF
NA TRBJ2-5 TRBD1 TRBV5-8 TGTGCCAGCAGCCCCAGGGCCGGGACAGGGCTGAAGACCCAGTACTTC CASSPRAGTGLKTQYF
once TRBJ1-2 NA TRBV3-1/TRBV3-2 TGTGCCAGCAGCCAAGGAGAGGGACTCTACACCTTC CASSQGEGLYTF
NA TRBJ2-1 TRBD2 TRBV4-1 TGCGCCAGCAGCCCGACCCCCTCTAGCGGTGAGCAGTTCTTC CASSPTPSSGEQFF
NA TRBJ2-5 NA TRBV11-2 TGTGCCAGCAGCGGCCCGCAAGAGACCCAGTACTTC CASSGPQETQYF
NA TRBJ2-7 NA TRBV5-4 TGTGCCAGCAGCCGGGATTCCTACGAGCAGTACTTC CASSRDSYEQYF
NA TRBJ1-5 NA TRBV2 TGTGCCAGCAGTGAATATTTGGCCGCCCAGCATTTT CASSEYLAAQHF
NA TRBJ2-6 NA TRBV5-1 TGCGCCAGCAGCTTGGCAGACGCCAGGGGTTCTGGGGCCAACGTCCTGACTTTC CASSLADARGSGANVLTF
NA TRBJ2-7 NA TRBV4-2 TGTGCCAGCAGCCAAGAATTAACCAGCTCCTACGAGCAGTACTTC CASSQELTSSYEQYF
NA TRBJ2-7 NA TRBV19 TGTGCCAGTAGCCCAGAGGAGGGTGGAAGATACGAGCAGTACTTC CASSPEEGGRYEQYF
NA TRBJ1-2 NA TRBV28 TGTGCCAGCAGGTATGAGTACGGCTACACCTTC CASRYEYGYTF
many TRBJ1-6 NA TRBV28 TGTGCCAGCAGTTTAAATTTTAGGGAGAACTCACCCCTCCACTTT CASSLNFRENSPLHF
NA TRBJ2-1 TRBD2 TRBV28 TGTGCCAGCAGGAGGGCGGGGGGCGAGCAGTTCTTC CASRRAGGEQFF
NA TRBJ1-1 NA TRBV6-5 TGTGCCAGCACTCTGGAGGGAAATTTGAACACTGAAGCTTTCTTT CASTLEGNLNTEAFF
NA TRBJ2-3 TRBD1 TRBV7-9 TGTGCCAGCAGCGGGACAGGTAGCACAGATACGCAGTATTTT CASSGTGSTDTQYF
few TRBJ2-3 TRBD1 TRBV28 TGTGCCAGCAGTCCCCAGGGGGTAAACGCCGCAGATACGCAGTATTTT CASSPQGVNAADTQYF
NA TRBJ1-2 TRBD1 TRBV5-1 TGCGCCAGCAACCCGACAGGGGGCTATGGCTACACCTTC CASNPTGGYGYTF
once TRBJ2-3 TRBD2 TRBV10-3 TGTGCCATCAGTGAAACGGGGCGGGGGACAGATACGCAGTATTTT CAISETGRGTDTQYF
NA TRBJ1-1 NA TRBV6-6 TGTGCCAGCAGAGACAGTGACACTGAAGCTTTCTTT CASRDSDTEAFF
NA TRBJ2-7 NA TRBV5-1 TGCGCCAGCAGCTTGGCCATGGCAGGGAAGTCCTACGAGCAGTACTTC CASSLAMAGKSYEQYF
few TRBJ2-7 TRBD2 TRBV7-3 TGTGCCAGCAGCGCCACTAGCGGAATGGCCTACGAGCAGTACTTC CASSATSGMAYEQYF
NA TRBJ2-1 NA TRBV19 TGTGCCAGTAGTGCCCTGGACATAACCTCTCGGGATGAGCAGTTCTTC CASSALDITSRDEQFF
NA TRBJ2-1 TRBD2 TRBV6-1 TGTGCCAGCAGTGAACTAGCGGGAGGTTACAATGAGCAGTTCTTC CASSELAGGYNEQFF
few TRBJ2-1 NA TRBV15 TGTGCCACCAGCAGAGCAGGGGAGTACAATGAGCAGTTCTTC CATSRAGEYNEQFF
NA TRBJ2-5 NA TRBV6-2/TRBV6-3 TGTGCCAGCAGTTACCCCCGGGAGCGGGAGACCCAGTACTTC CASSYPRERETQYF
NA TRBJ2-3 NA TRBV7-9 TGTGCCAGCAGCTCCAGTCTAGCTCCAGATACGCAGTATTTT CASSSSLAPDTQYF
NA TRBJ2-5 TRBD2 TRBV7-2 TGTGCCAGCAGCTCCGGACTAGCGGGAGAGACCCAGTACTTC CASSSGLAGETQYF
NA TRBJ2-2 TRBD1 TRBV28 TGTGCCAGCAGGACCGGGACAGCAAACACCGGGGAGCTGTTTTTT CASRTGTANTGELFF
NA TRBJ1-4 TRBD1 TRBV5-4 TGTGCCAGCAGCTCACAGGGGGAAAAACTGTTTTTT CASSSQGEKLFF
NA TRBJ2-7 NA TRBV4-3 TGCGCCAGCAGCCAAGGCTCCAGCGACGGAGGCAACTCCTACGAGCAGTACTTC CASSQGSSDGGNSYEQYF
NA TRBJ2-1 TRBD2 TRBV10-3 TGTGCCATCAGTGAAGAACTAGCGGGAGTTAATCATGAGCAGTTCTTC CAISEELAGVNHEQFF
NA TRBJ2-5 TRBD2 TRBV28 TGTGCCAGCAGAGGACTAGCGGGAGTTCAAGAGACCCAGTACTTC CASRGLAGVQETQYF
NA TRBJ1-5 NA TRBV2 TGTGCCAGCAGGGGCACAGGGACCCATAGCAATCAGCCCCAGCATTTT CASRGTGTHSNQPQHF
NA TRBJ1-2 NA TRBV5-1 TGCGCCAGCAGCTTGGAGGTGGGGGCAAGGGGCTACACCTTC CASSLEVGARGYTF
NA TRBJ2-2 NA TRBV13 TGTGCCAGCAGCTTAGGCCGGTCTTGGACTCCTGAGGAGTTGGGCGGGGAGCTGTTTTTT CASSLGRSWTPEELGGELFF
few TRBJ1-1 NA TRBV7-9 TGTGCCAGCAGCTTAGGATTGGTTGCAGGGGAGACTGAAGCTTTCTTT CASSLGLVAGETEAFF
NA TRBJ1-6 NA TRBV27 TGTGCCAGCAGTCTCTATAATTCACCCCTCCACTTT CASSLYNSPLHF
few TRBJ2-7 NA TRBV11-2 TGTGCCAGCAGCTTACACAGCTCCTACGAGCAGTACTTC CASSLHSSYEQYF
NA TRBJ2-7 TRBD2 TRBV28 TGTGCCAGCAGGGGAGGGGGGCTAGCGGGAGACGAGCAGTACTTC CASRGGGLAGDEQYF
NA TRBJ2-1 TRBD2 TRBV27 TGTGCCAGCAGTTTAGCTCCCTCCTCCCATCTAGCGGGGTCCTACAATGAGCAGTTCTTC CASSLAPSSHLAGSYNEQFF